A single T cell receptor beta chain is shown here with its context. The antigen is unknown. cDNA libraries of TCR beta carried unique molecular identifiers. The T cell input of about 0.95 to 11 million gave roughly 460,000 cDNA molecules. Via MiXCR, TCRdb re-called the PCR reads, giving one row per CDR3 protein. The profile shows 600,000 to 700,000 distinct CDR3 sequences, 55% to 70% of them singletons. This sample was included in a study of post-analysis software for immune sequencing data. The study's findings and limits: TRBV segments more frequent in patients than in controls numbered roughly 5 and included TRBV5-6, TRBV5-1 and TRBV20-1. Relative to controls, patients with multiple sclerosis showed significantly lower normalized Chao1 diversity.

CDR3 length: 12 residues. V lost 7 bases to trimming and J lost 10 bases, with 16 bases between them. The germline gives CDR1 SGDLS, CDR2 YYNGEE. Material for sequencing was blood. The TCR comes from a girl between 2 and 10 years old with multiple sclerosis. The V call is TRBV9, the J call TRBJ2-3; no firm D call. CDR3 region: CASSPLVEAQYF. CDR3 nucleotide sequence: TGTGCCAGCTCCCCCCTGGTTGAGGCGCAGTATTTT.